Following are 9 T cell receptor beta chains from one sample sequenced in a study of blood T cells in healthy people across ages. A J-beta primer mix and a sample-barcoded 5' primer were used in a second PCR of about 6 to 12 cycles. TCRdb re-derived calls from the 5' RACE reads in MiXCR, one entry per CDR3 protein. The data show fewer than 1,200,000 distinct CDR3 sequences, less than 25% seen once. This same sample was also part of a study on T cells of mothers and their children.

Sequencing was carried out using blood. Every receptor here comes from a girl aged 2-10 years in good health.

The chain links TRBV15 to TRBJ1-2, with a possible D match to TRBD1 (5 bases). CDR1 is LNHNV, CDR2 YYDKDF, per germline (reference sequence). The CDR3 runs to 16 residues. Trimming took 0 bases from V and 4 from J, leaving 15 bases between them. CDR3: CATSRDNTGLIYGYTF. CDR3 DNA sequence: TGTGCCACCAGCAGAGATAACACAGGCTTAATCTATGGCTACACCTTC. The full variable domain, completed using reference TRBV15 and TRBJ1-2, is DAMVIQNPRYQVTQFGKPVTLSCSQTLNHNVMYWYQQKSSQAPKLLFHYYDKDFNNEADTPDNFQSRRPNTSFCFLDIRSPGLGDTAMYLCATSRDNTGLIYGYTFGSGTRLTVV.

V usage is TRBV20-1 and J usage is TRBJ1-1, with a possible D match to TRBD1 (5 bases). Germline V gene lookup returns CDR1 DFQATT and CDR2 SNEGSKA (reference sequence). V lost 0 bases and J 3 bases, leaving 11 bases between the germline ends. CDR3 length: 14 amino acids. CDR3 coding DNA: TGCAGTGCTAGAGATGTAGGGGCAGACACTGAAGCTTTCTTT. Translating gives CSARDVGADTEAFF.

The gene calls are TRBV10-2 and TRBJ1-4, with TRBD1 matching 8 bases. CDR3 length: 15 residues. Unmatched junction bases numbered 11, after V lost 5 bases and J lost 9 bases. CDR1 and CDR2 (germline): WSHSY, SAAADI. The CDR3 loop is CASSTSDRGVKKLFF. The DNA for the CDR3 is TGCGCCAGCAGTACGAGTGACAGGGGAGTTAAAAAACTGTTTTTT.

Regarding this clonotype: At one boundary the junction diverges from the germline segment, which might be a read error. This chain uses TRBV3-1 with TRBJ2-5; D is undetermined. The DNA end is more similar to TRBJ2-7, so the J call may be wrong. CDR3 length: 12 residues. CDR1 is LGHDT and CDR2 is YNNKEL in the germline V gene (reference sequence). The DNA of the CDR3 is TGTCCCAGCAGCCAATTTTTGTACGAGCAGTACTTC. Translated: CPSSQFLYEQYF.

This clonotype appeared a few times. This chain links TRBV28 with TRBJ2-7; no firm D call. Germline V CDR1 and CDR2: MDHEN, SYDVKM. This CDR3 has 11 residues. Trimming pared 5 bases from V and 7 bases from J, leaving 9 bases between. Here the CDR3 DNA reads TGTGCCAGCAGTCCATTAATTGAGCAGTACTTC. This gives the protein CASSPLIEQYF.

The rearrangement uses TRBV20-1 and TRBJ2-6; tentative D call: TRBD1 (5 bases). The CDR3 spans 14 residues. Germline lookup yields CDR1 DFQATT and CDR2 SNEGSKA (reference sequence). V lost 5 bases and J lost 1, with 9 bases in between. The CDR3 protein is CSAYQGSGANVLTF. The CDR3 nucleotides are TGCAGTGCTTACCAGGGATCTGGGGCCAACGTCCTGACTTTC.

This clonotype was observed a few times. This chain connects TRBV5-1 to TRBJ2-7; D possibly corresponds to TRBD1 (6 bases). Per the germline V gene, CDR1 is SGHRS and CDR2 is YFSETQ. The CDR3 totals 15 residues. Trimming left V 0 bases short and J 5 bases short, with 15 bases between. CDR3 in amino acids: CASSLEQGLSDEQYF. The CDR3 DNA reads as TGCGCCAGCAGCTTGGAACAGGGCCTAAGCGACGAGCAGTACTTC.

This clonotype was seen a handful of times. The chain couples TRBV2 to TRBJ2-3; 11 positions agree with TRBD2. J gave up 9 bases and V 6 bases, and 11 bases lay outside the gene matches. This CDR3 has 15 residues. Per the germline V gene, CDR1 is SNHLY and CDR2 is FYNNEI. CDR3 amino acids: CASRRDSGRAETQYF. CDR3 nucleotides: TGTGCCAGCAGGCGTGATAGCGGGAGGGCCGAAACGCAGTATTTT.

This chain links TRBV28 with TRBJ2-7, with D hard to call. V lost 2 bases and J 9 bases, leaving 11 bases between the germline ends. The CDR3 is 12 amino acids. Looked up from germline, CDR1 is MDHEN and CDR2 is SYDVKM. CDR3 loop: CASSLAILGQYF. CDR3 nucleotide sequence: TGTGCCAGCAGTTTAGCCATCTTAGGGCAGTACTTC.